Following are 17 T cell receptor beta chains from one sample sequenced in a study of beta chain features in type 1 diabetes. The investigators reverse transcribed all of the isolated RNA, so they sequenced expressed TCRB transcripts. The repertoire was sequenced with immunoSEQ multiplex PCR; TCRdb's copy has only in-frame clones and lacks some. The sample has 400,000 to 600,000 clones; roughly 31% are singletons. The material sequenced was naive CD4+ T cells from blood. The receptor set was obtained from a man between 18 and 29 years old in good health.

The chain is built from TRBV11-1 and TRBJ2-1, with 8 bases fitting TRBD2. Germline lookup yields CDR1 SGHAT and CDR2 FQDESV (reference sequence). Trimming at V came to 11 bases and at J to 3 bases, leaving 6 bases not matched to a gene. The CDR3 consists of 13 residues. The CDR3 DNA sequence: TGTGCCTGCGGGGGGAGGCACTACAATGAGCAGTTCTTC. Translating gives CACGGRHYNEQFF.

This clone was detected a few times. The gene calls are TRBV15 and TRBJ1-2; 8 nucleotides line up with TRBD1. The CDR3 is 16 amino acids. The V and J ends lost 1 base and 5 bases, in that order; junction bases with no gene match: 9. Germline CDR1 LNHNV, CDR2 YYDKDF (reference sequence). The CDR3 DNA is TGTGCCACCAGCAGAGCGGGACAGGAAAGTCGGTATGGCTACACCTTC. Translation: CATSRAGQESRYGYTF.

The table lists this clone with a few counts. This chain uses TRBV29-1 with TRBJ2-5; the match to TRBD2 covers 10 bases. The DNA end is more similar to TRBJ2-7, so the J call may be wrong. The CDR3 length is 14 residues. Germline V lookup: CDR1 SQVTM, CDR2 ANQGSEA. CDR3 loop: CSVETSGDSYEQYF. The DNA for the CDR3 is TGCAGCGTTGAAACTAGCGGGGATTCCTACGAGCAGTACTTC.

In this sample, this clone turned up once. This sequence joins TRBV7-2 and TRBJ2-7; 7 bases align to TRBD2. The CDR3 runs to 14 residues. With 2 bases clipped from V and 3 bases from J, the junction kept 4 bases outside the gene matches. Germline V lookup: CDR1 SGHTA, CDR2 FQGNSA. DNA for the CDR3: TGTGCCAGCAGCTTAACGCTAGCGGACTACGAGCAGTACTTC. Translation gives CASSLTLADYEQYF.

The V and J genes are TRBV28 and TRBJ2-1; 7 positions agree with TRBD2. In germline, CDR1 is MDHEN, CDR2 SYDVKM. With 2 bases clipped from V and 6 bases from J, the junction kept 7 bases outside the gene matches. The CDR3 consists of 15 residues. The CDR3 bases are TGTGCCAGCAGTTTAGCGACTAGCATTTCCAATGAGCAGTTCTTC. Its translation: CASSLATSISNEQFF.

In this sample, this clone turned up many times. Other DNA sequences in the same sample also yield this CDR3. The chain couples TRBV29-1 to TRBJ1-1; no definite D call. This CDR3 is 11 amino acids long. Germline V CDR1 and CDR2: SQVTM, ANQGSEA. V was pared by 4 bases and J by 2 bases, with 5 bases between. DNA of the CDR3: TGCAGCGTTGTGCCTAACACTGAAGCTTTCTTT. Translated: CSVVPNTEAFF.

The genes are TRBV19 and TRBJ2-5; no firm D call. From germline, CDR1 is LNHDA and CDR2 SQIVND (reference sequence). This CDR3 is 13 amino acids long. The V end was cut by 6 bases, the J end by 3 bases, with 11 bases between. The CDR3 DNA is TGTGCCAGTAGCCTCGGAACGGAAGAGACCCAGTACTTC. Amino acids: CASSLGTEETQYF.

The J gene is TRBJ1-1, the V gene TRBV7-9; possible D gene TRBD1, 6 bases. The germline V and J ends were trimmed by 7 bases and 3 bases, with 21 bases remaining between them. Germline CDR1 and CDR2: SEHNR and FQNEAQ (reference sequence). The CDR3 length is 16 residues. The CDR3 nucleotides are TGTGCCAGCAACCGCTGGTCCGGGGGGCCGGACACTGAAGCTTTCTTT. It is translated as CASNRWSGGPDTEAFF.

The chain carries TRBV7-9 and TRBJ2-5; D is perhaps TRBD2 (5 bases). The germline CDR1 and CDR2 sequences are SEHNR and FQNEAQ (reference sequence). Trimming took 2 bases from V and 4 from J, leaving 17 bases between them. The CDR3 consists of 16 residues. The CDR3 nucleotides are TGTGCCAGCAGCTTACGGAACGTCGGGGTGGGAGAGACCCAGTACTTC. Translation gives CASSLRNVGVGETQYF.

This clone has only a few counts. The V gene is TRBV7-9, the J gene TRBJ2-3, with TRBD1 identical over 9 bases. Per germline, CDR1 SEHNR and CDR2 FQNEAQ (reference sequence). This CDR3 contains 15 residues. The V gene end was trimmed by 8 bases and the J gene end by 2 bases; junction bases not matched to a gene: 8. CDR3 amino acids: CASADRGEVTDTQYF. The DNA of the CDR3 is TGTGCCAGCGCCGACAGGGGGGAAGTCACAGATACGCAGTATTTT.

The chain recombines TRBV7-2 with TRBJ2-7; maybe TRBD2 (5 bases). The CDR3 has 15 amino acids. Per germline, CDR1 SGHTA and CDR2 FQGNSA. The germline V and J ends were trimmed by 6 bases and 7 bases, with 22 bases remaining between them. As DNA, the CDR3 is TGTGCCAGCAGTACCTCCTCCGGGGTTAGATGGGAGCAGTACTTC. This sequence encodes CASSTSSGVRWEQYF. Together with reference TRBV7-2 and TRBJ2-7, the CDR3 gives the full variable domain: GAGVSQSPSNKVTEKGKDVELRCDPISGHTALYWYRQSLGQGLEFLIYFQGNSAPDKSGLPSDRFSAERTGGSVSTLTIQRTQQEDSAVYLCASSTSSGVRWEQYFGPGTRLTVT.

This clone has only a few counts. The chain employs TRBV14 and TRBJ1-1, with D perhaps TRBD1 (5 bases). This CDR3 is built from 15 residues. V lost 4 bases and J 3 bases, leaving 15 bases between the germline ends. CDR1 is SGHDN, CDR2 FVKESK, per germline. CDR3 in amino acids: CASSLVRGRYTEAFF. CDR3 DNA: TGTGCCAGCAGCCTCGTTAGGGGCCGTTACACTGAAGCTTTCTTT.

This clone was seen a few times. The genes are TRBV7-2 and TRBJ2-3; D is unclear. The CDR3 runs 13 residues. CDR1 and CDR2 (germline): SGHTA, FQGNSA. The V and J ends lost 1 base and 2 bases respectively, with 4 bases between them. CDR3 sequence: CASSLVHTDTQYF. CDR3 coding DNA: TGTGCCAGCAGCTTAGTCCACACAGATACGCAGTATTTT.

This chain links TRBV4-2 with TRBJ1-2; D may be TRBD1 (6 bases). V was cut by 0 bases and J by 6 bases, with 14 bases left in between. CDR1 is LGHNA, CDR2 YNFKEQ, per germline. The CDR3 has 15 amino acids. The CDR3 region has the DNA TGTGCCAGCAGCCAAGACTTCGGACAGATCGATGGCTACACCTTC. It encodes CASSQDFGQIDGYTF.

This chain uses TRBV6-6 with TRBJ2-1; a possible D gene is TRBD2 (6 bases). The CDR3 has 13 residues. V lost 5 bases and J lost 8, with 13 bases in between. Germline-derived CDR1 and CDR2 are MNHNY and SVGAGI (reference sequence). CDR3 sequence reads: CASSRGTGDEQFF. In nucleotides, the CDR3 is TGTGCCAGCAGTCGGGGGACGGGAGATGAGCAGTTCTTC.

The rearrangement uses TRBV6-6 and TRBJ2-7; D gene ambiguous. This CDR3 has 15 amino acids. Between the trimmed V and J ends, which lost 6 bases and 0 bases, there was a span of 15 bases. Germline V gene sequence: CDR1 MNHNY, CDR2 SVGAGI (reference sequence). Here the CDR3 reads CASSPQFMGSYEQYF. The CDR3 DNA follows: TGTGCCAGCAGCCCCCAGTTCATGGGCTCCTACGAGCAGTACTTC.

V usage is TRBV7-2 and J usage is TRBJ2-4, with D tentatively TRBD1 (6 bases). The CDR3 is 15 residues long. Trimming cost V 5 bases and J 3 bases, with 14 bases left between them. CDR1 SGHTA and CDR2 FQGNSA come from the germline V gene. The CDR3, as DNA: TGTGCCAGCAGCGAAGGGGGTGGCGGCAAAAACATTCAGTACTTC. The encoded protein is CASSEGGGGKNIQYF.